These 28 T cell receptor beta chains came from one sample sequenced in a study of blood T cell repertoires in COVID-19. Repertoires were generated with immunoSEQ multiplex PCR, while TCRdb's copy carries only in-frame clones and drops some. The top ten hold more than 20% of the sample, which has tens of thousands of clones, 70% to 85% seen once. Sequencing was carried out using peripheral blood. These receptors were taken from a man between 60 and 75 years old with acute or convalescent COVID-19.

The J gene is TRBJ1-5, the V gene TRBV2; 9 positions match TRBD1. The CDR3 runs to 15 residues. The V gene's germline CDR1 is SNHLY and CDR2 FYNNEI. Losses at the gene ends were 6 bases for V and 3 bases for J; bases not matched to a gene: 6. The chain's CDR3 is CASRSWTGDNQPQHF. CDR3 nucleotide sequence: TGTGCCAGCAGGTCCTGGACAGGGGACAATCAGCCCCAGCATTTT.

The chain links TRBV2 to TRBJ2-3; TRBD1 matches at 7 bases. Germline CDR1 is SNHLY and CDR2 is FYNNEI. Losses at the gene ends were 6 bases for V and 4 bases for J; bases not matched to a gene: 10. This CDR3 comprises 15 residues. This CDR3 reads CASRKGGQRADTQYF. DNA for the CDR3: TGTGCCAGCAGAAAAGGGGGACAGAGAGCAGATACGCAGTATTTT.

J is TRBJ1-6 and V is TRBV5-1; 7 nucleotides line up with TRBD1. CDR1 is SGHRS, CDR2 YFSETQ, per germline. The CDR3 loop spans 14 amino acids. V was clipped by 4 bases and J by 8 bases; unmatched bases: 6. CDR3: CASSLGGVDSPLHF. In DNA, the CDR3 is TGCGCCAGCAGCCTAGGGGGCGTGGATTCACCCCTCCACTTT.

This clone was seen a few times. The genes are TRBV11-3 and TRBJ1-6; 10 nucleotides line up with TRBD1. The CDR3 is made up of 15 amino acids. The trim removed 1 base at V and 9 bases at J, leaving 3 bases unmatched. Germline loops: CDR1 SGHNT, CDR2 YENEEA. CDR3 DNA sequence: TGTGCCAGCAGCTTAGGGACAGGGGGGGGTTCACCCCTCCACTTT. Residues: CASSLGTGGGSPLHF.

This rearrangement joins TRBV4-2 to TRBJ2-1; 12 nucleotides align to TRBD1. V was clipped by 1 base and J by 9 bases; unmatched bases: 7. The CDR3 has 16 amino acids. Germline CDR1 is LGHNA and CDR2 is YNFKEQ. The CDR3 bases are TGTGCCAGCAGCCAAGTCCCGGGACAGGGGGCTATTGAGCAGTTCTTC. It yields the protein CASSQVPGQGAIEQFF.

The gene calls are TRBV5-6 and TRBJ2-1; 12 bases match TRBD2. Germline V gene sequence: CDR1 SGHDT, CDR2 YYEEEE. The length of the CDR3 is 14 residues. The V segment lost 5 bases and the J segment 4 bases; nucleotides outside the gene matches: 1. The CDR3 sequence: CASRTSGRYNEQFF. CDR3 coding DNA: TGTGCCAGCAGGACTAGCGGGAGATACAATGAGCAGTTCTTC.

V usage is TRBV24-1 and J usage is TRBJ2-5; 8 nucleotides match TRBD1. The CDR3 is made up of 15 amino acids. Germline V lookup: CDR1 KGHDR, CDR2 SFDVKD. V shed 3 bases, J shed 5 bases, and the junction held 7 bases outside the gene matches. In DNA form, the CDR3 reads TGTGCCACCAGTGATGGGACAGGCTTAGGGGAGACCCAGTACTTC. This encodes CATSDGTGLGETQYF.

The chain has TRBV30 and TRBJ1-2, with D possibly being TRBD1 (6 bases). V lost 3 bases, J lost 6 bases, and 17 bases lay in between. The CDR3 has 14 amino acids. Germline values: CDR1 GTSNPN, CDR2 SVGIG (reference sequence). CDR3 sequence reads: CAWRLTGLANGYTF. DNA for the CDR3: TGTGCCTGGAGATTAACAGGGCTCGCGAATGGCTACACCTTC.

V is TRBV18 and J is TRBJ1-1, with unresolved D. The CDR3 spans 13 residues. Trimming stripped 5 bases from V and 5 bases from J, with 12 bases between. Germline loops: CDR1 KGHSH, CDR2 LQKENI. In nucleotides, the CDR3 is TGTGCCAGCTCATCCGGACTGGCGACTGAAGCTTTCTTT. Translated: CASSSGLATEAFF.

This rearrangement joins TRBV6-1 to TRBJ2-5, with 13 bases aligning to TRBD2. Trimming removed 2 bases from V and 5 bases from J; junction bases left unmatched: 11. The CDR3 extends over 18 amino acids. From germline, CDR1 is MNHNS and CDR2 SASEGT. For the CDR3, the DNA is TGTGCCAGCAGTGAACGAGATGCGGGACTAGCGGGGCGGGAGACCCAGTACTTC. Protein sequence: CASSERDAGLAGRETQYF.

In this sample, this clone turned up once. The chain is built from TRBV3-1 (or the pseudogene TRBV3-2) and TRBJ1-3, with a weak D call TRBD1 (5 bases). This CDR3 has 16 amino acids. V lost 0 bases to trimming and J lost 4 bases, with 13 bases between them. Germline lookup yields CDR1 LGHDT and CDR2 YNNKEL (reference sequence). This chain's CDR3 is CASSQDGAAGGNTIYF. The CDR3 region has the DNA TGTGCCAGCAGCCAAGATGGGGCGGCAGGAGGAAACACCATATATTTT.

This chain's CDR3 is CASSSRDSWHSNQPQHF. Here the CDR3 DNA reads TGTGCCAGCAGTAGCCGGGACAGTTGGCATAGCAATCAGCCCCAGCATTTT. The chain is built from TRBV28 and TRBJ1-5; 7 nucleotides match TRBD1. CDR1 is MDHEN, CDR2 SYDVKM, per germline. The CDR3 consists of 17 residues. Losses at the gene ends were 5 bases for V and 0 bases for J; bases not matched to a gene: 10.

The J gene is TRBJ2-1, the V gene TRBV5-6; D gene uncertain. The CDR3 totals 13 residues. The ends were cut back, 1 base at V and 2 bases at J, with 4 bases in the middle. Germline assignment: CDR1 SGHDT and CDR2 YYEEEE. The CDR3 region has the DNA TGTGCCAGCAGCTTGAACACCTACAATGAGCAGTTCTTC. Translating gives CASSLNTYNEQFF.

Only one count was recorded for this clone. The V call is TRBV12-5, the J call TRBJ1-4, with 9 bases fitting TRBD1. The germline CDR1 and CDR2 sequences are LGHNT and FRNRAP. With V trimmed by 0 bases and J by 8 bases, 10 bases remained unmatched. CDR3 length: 17 residues. For the CDR3, the DNA is TGTGCTAGTGGTTTGGTACAGGGGGCCACGTCTAGGGAAAAACTGTTTTTT. As protein: CASGLVQGATSREKLFF. The complete variable domain, with remaining parts taken from reference TRBV12-5 and TRBJ1-4, reads DARVTQTPRHKVTEMGQEVTMRCQPILGHNTVFWYRQTMMQGLELLAYFRNRAPLDDSGMPKDRFSAEMPDATLATLKIQPSEPRDSAVYFCASGLVQGATSREKLFFGSGTQLSVL.

This rearrangement joins TRBV18 to TRBJ2-1, with 11 nucleotides matching TRBD1. V was clipped by 2 bases and J by 3 bases; unmatched bases: 0. Germline assignment: CDR1 KGHSH and CDR2 LQKENI. This CDR3 comprises 15 residues. DNA of the CDR3: TGTGCCAGCTCACCAGGGACAGGGGGCTACAATGAGCAGTTCTTC. Translating it yields CASSPGTGGYNEQFF.

The chain is built from TRBV7-2 and TRBJ2-1, with D perhaps matching TRBD1 (6 bases). The CDR3 is 16 residues long. V was pared by 6 bases and J by 6 bases, with 21 bases between. Germline V gene data show CDR1 as SGHTA and CDR2 as FQGNSA. The CDR3 here is CASRPGRGHWTNEQFF. The CDR3 nucleotides are TGTGCCAGCAGACCCGGCAGGGGACACTGGACCAATGAGCAGTTCTTC.

This clone was seen a handful of times. V and J are TRBV5-4 and TRBJ1-6, with D tentatively TRBD1 (6 bases). CDR1 and CDR2 (germline): SGHNT, YYREEE (reference sequence). This CDR3 comprises 15 residues. V lost 4 bases and J 9 bases, leaving 17 bases between the germline ends. The CDR3 region has the DNA TGTGCCAGCAGCCCAATGGGAGGGGGTCTTTCACCCCTCCACTTT. It yields the protein CASSPMGGGLSPLHF. Full variable domain (rest looked up from reference TRBV5-4 and TRBJ1-6): ETGVTQSPTHLIKTRGQQVTLRCSSQSGHNTVSWYQQALGQGPQFIFQYYREEENGRGNFPPRFSGLQFPNYSSELNVNALELDDSALYLCASSPMGGGLSPLHFGNGTRLTVT.

This chain uses TRBV18 with TRBJ1-5; unclear D gene. This CDR3 has 15 amino acids. Germline V gene data show CDR1 as KGHSH and CDR2 as LQKENI. Trimming removed 3 bases from V and 4 bases from J, with 13 bases in between. The CDR3 DNA reads TGTGCCAGCTCACCTGCGGGAGCGGCGAATCAGCCCCAGCATTTT. This translates into CASSPAGAANQPQHF.

J is TRBJ2-6 and V is TRBV7-2, with TRBD1 identical over 7 bases. This CDR3 is built from 19 residues. V was pared by 5 bases and J by 4 bases, with 17 bases of the junction left unmatched. Germline CDR1 SGHTA, CDR2 FQGNSA. CDR3 bases: TGTGCCAGCAGCCCCAAGTTGGGACAGCACTTAACCGGGGCCAACGTCCTGACTTTC. Translated: CASSPKLGQHLTGANVLTF.

The chain links TRBV7-2 to TRBJ1-1; maybe TRBD1 (6 bases). From germline, CDR1 is SGHTA and CDR2 FQGNSA. The V gene lost 9 bases and the J gene lost 2 bases, with 16 bases spanning the gap. There are 14 residues in the CDR3. CDR3 in DNA: TGTGCCAGTGAGGTCCGGACAGAAAACACTGAAGCTTTCTTT. This gives the protein CASEVRTENTEAFF.

The CDR3 nucleotides are TGTGCCACCAGTGATCACTTGTACAATGAGCAGTTCTTC. This translates into CATSDHLYNEQFF. V is TRBV24-1 and J is TRBJ2-1, with no clear D. The CDR3 is made up of 13 amino acids. The germline CDR1 and CDR2 sequences are KGHDR and SFDVKD. Deletions cut 3 bases from V and 4 bases from J, with 6 bases between.

J is TRBJ1-2 and V is TRBV7-9; 8 bases line up with TRBD1. With V trimmed by 5 bases and J by 0 bases, 14 bases remained unmatched. Germline V gene lookup returns CDR1 SEHNR and CDR2 FQNEAQ (reference sequence). The CDR3 has 18 amino acids. The CDR3 reads CASSLLPTGATSNYGYTF. The CDR3 DNA reads as TGTGCCAGCAGCCTCCTACCGACAGGGGCGACCTCTAACTATGGCTACACCTTC.

The rearrangement joins TRBV4-1 to TRBJ1-2; maybe TRBD1 (6 bases). Germline CDR1 is MGHRA and CDR2 is YSYEKL. Trimming removed 3 bases from V and 4 bases from J, with 15 bases in between. The CDR3 covers 15 residues. Here the CDR3 DNA reads TGCGCCAGCAGCCAGGGCCTACAGGGTACCTATGGCTACACCTTC. This codes for CASSQGLQGTYGYTF.

The genes are TRBV19 and TRBJ1-5; 11 bases fit TRBD1. V was clipped by 6 bases and J by 4 bases; unmatched bases: 5. The CDR3 has 15 residues. Per germline, CDR1 LNHDA and CDR2 SQIVND (reference sequence). The DNA for the CDR3 is TGTGCCAGTAGACGGGGACAGGGGGGGAATCAGCCCCAGCATTTT. Encoded protein: CASRRGQGGNQPQHF.

V is TRBV2 and J is TRBJ2-1, with 10 bases fitting TRBD2. The CDR3 has 14 amino acids. V trimming: 7 bases; J trimming: 10 bases; junction bases outside the gene matches: 10. The germline CDR1 and CDR2 sequences are SNHLY and FYNNEI. The CDR3, as DNA: TGTGCCAGCACACCAGGGGGACTAGCGACAGAGCAGTTCTTC. This gives the protein CASTPGGLATEQFF.

V gene TRBV5-1 combines with J gene TRBJ1-1; no reliable D call. V dropped 0 bases and J dropped 0 bases, with 6 bases sitting between them. The CDR3 runs to 14 residues. Germline V CDR1 and CDR2: SGHRS, YFSETQ. This chain's CDR3 is CASSLEAVNTEAFF. In DNA form, the CDR3 reads TGCGCCAGCAGCTTGGAAGCCGTGAACACTGAAGCTTTCTTT.

The V call is TRBV6-4, the J call TRBJ1-1, with D perhaps TRBD1 (6 bases). Germline CDR1 reads MRHNA; CDR2 reads SNTAGT. The CDR3 spans 13 residues. Trimming removed 5 bases from V and 3 bases from J, with 10 bases in between. CDR3 sequence (DNA): TGTGCCAGCAGTATCAGGGGTGACACTGAAGCTTTCTTT. Protein product: CASSIRGDTEAFF.

The chain couples TRBV7-9 to TRBJ1-5; D possibly corresponds to TRBD1 (6 bases). Trimming pared 0 bases from V and 7 bases from J, leaving 13 bases between. The CDR3 extends over 15 amino acids. Germline V gene sequence: CDR1 SEHNR, CDR2 FQNEAQ (reference sequence). In nucleotides, the CDR3 is TGTGCCAGCAGCTTAGCCGCAGGGGTGGGACAGCCCCAGCATTTT. Its protein is CASSLAAGVGQPQHF.